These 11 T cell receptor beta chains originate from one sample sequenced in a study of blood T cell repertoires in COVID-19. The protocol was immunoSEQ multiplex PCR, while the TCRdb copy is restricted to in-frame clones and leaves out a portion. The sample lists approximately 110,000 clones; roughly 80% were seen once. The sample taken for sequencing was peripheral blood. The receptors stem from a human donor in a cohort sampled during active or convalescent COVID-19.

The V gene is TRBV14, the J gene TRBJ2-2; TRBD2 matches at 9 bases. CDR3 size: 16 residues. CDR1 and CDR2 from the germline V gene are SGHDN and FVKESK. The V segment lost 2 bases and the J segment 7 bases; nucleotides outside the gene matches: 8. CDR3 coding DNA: TGTGCCAGCAGCCAACGAGCGGGGGGATGGAGCGGGGAGCTGTTTTTT. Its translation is CASSQRAGGWSGELFF.

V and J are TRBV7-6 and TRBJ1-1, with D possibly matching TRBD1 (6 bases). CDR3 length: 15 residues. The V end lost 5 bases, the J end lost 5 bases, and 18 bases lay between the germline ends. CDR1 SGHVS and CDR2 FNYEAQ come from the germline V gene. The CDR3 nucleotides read TGTGCCAGCAGCCTCGAAGGGGGGGTTCAAACTGAAGCTTTCTTT. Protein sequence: CASSLEGGVQTEAFF.

In DNA form, the CDR3 reads TGTGCCAGCTCACCCTGGGTAGCGGGGTCGAACACCGGGGAGCTGTTTTTT. It is translated as CASSPWVAGSNTGELFF. The chain joins TRBV18 to TRBJ2-2; 8 positions agree with TRBD2. The CDR3 length is 17 residues. Germline lookup yields CDR1 KGHSH and CDR2 LQKENI. Unmatched junction bases numbered 6, after V lost 3 bases and J lost 0 bases.

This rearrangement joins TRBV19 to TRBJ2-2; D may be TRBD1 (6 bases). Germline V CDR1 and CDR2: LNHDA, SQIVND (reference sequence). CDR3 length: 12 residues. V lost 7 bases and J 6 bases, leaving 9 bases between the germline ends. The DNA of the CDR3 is TGTGCCAGTACTCAGGGGCCCGGGGAGCTGTTTTTT. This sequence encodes CASTQGPGELFF.

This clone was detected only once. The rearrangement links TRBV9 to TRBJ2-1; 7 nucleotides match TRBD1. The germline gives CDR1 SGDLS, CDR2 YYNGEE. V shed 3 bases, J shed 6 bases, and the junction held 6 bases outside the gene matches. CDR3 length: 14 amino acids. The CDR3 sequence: CASSGQGLANEQFF. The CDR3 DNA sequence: TGTGCCAGCAGCGGACAGGGTTTGGCCAATGAGCAGTTCTTC.

Here the CDR3 DNA reads TGTGCCAGCAGCCAATTTAACCTAGCTGGGGAGACCCAGTACTTC. Its translation: CASSQFNLAGETQYF. The rearrangement joins TRBV14 to TRBJ2-5, with D possibly TRBD2 on 5 matching bases. V lost 2 bases, J lost 5 bases, and 15 bases lay in between. Per germline, CDR1 SGHDN and CDR2 FVKESK. This CDR3 spans 15 amino acids.

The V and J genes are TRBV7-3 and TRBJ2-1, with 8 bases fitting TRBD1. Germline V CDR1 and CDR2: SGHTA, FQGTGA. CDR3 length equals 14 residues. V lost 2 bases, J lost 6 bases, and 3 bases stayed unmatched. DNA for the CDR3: TGTGCCAGCAGCTTAGGGACAGGTTCCAATGAGCAGTTCTTC. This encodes CASSLGTGSNEQFF.

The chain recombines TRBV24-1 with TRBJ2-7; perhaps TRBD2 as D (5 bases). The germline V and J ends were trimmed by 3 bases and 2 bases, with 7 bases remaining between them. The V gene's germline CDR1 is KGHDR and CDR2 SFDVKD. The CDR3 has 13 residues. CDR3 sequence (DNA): TGTGCCACCAGTGATACCGGGACCTACGAGCAGTACTTC. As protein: CATSDTGTYEQYF.

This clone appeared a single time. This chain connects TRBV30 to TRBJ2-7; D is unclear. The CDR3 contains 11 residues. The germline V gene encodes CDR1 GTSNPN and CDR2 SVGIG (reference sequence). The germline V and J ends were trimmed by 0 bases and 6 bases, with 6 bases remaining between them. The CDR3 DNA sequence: TGTGCCTGGAGTGTATATCGCGAGCAGTACTTC. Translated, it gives CAWSVYREQYF.

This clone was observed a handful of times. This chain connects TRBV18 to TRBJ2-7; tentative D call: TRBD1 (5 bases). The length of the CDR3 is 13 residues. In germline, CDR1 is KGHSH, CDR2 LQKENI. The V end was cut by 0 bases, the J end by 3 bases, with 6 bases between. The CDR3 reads CASSPPQGYEQYF. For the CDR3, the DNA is TGTGCCAGCTCACCACCCCAGGGCTACGAGCAGTACTTC.

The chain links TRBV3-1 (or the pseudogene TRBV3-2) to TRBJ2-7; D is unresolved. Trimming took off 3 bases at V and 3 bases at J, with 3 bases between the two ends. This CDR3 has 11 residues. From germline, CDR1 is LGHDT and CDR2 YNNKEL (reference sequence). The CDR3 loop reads CASSHYYEQYF. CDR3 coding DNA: TGTGCCAGCAGCCATTACTACGAGCAGTACTTC.